The source of this TCR beta chain is a study of T cells in Graves' hyperthyroidism and ophthalmopathy. Using RNA transcripts as the source, TCR beta CDR3 regions were amplified. The primer set for the first-round RT-PCR of the TCR CDR3 was HTBI. Via MiXCR, TCRdb re-called the multiplex PCR reads, giving one row per CDR3 protein. The sample records about 350,000 distinct CDR3 sequences, around 13% being singletons. This CDR3 spans 13 amino acids. Trimming left V 7 bases short and J 5 bases short, with 11 bases between. These patients, aged 18 to 65, had recently diagnosed hyperthyroidism lasting under 2 months. Thyroid ultrasound, orbital computed tomography, clinical symptoms, and serum thyroxine and TRAb underpinned diagnoses. This clonotype was counted ten times or more.

V gene TRBV12-3 or TRBV12-4 combines with J gene TRBJ1-4; D is uncertain. The sequenced material came from blood. This TCR derives from a woman younger than 45 with Graves' hyperthyroidism. The CDR3 loop reads CASTRTRNEKLFF. In DNA, the CDR3 is TGTGCCAGCACCCGGACCCGGAATGAAAAACTGTTTTTT.